These 17 T cell receptor beta chains came from one sample sequenced in a study of radiation and T cells in renal cell carcinoma. Data came from immunoSEQ multiplex PCR; TCRdb stores just in-frame clones and leaves some out. The sample includes 110,000 to 150,000 clones, roughly 84% seen only once; the top ten take more than 10%. Documented time point: baseline pretreatment blood. The treatment was: 15 Gy SBRT to primary tumor, nephrectomy 4 weeks later. Source: blood, taken from a patient whose treatment included radiotherapy and nephrectomy. These receptors were obtained from a woman aged 50 to 60 with renal cell carcinoma.

The table lists this clone with a count of one. This chain connects TRBV7-9 to TRBJ1-2; 7 nucleotides align to TRBD1. In germline, CDR1 is SEHNR, CDR2 FQNEAQ (reference sequence). J gave up 4 bases and V 5 bases, and 7 bases lay outside the gene matches. The CDR3 extends over 14 amino acids. The CDR3 DNA sequence: TGTGCCAGCAGCGCACAGGGGATAGTCTATGGCTACACCTTC. Translated, it gives CASSAQGIVYGYTF. The whole variable domain, remainder taken from reference TRBV7-9 and TRBJ1-2, is DTGVSQNPRHKITKRGQNVTFRCDPISEHNRLYWYRQTLGQGPEFLTYFQNEAQLEKSRLLSDRFSAERPKGSFSTLEIQRTEQGDSAMYLCASSAQGIVYGYTFGSGTRLTVV.

The chain links TRBV2 to TRBJ1-4; D is possibly TRBD1 (6 bases). V lost 5 bases, J lost 3 bases, and 13 bases lay in between. The CDR3 covers 15 residues. Looked up from germline, CDR1 is SNHLY and CDR2 is FYNNEI. CDR3 coding DNA: TGTGCCAGCAGTCGTATACAGGGAGCTAATGAAAAACTGTTTTTT. Residues: CASSRIQGANEKLFF. Combining the CDR3 with reference TRBV2 and TRBJ1-4 gives the whole variable domain EPEVTQTPSHQVTQMGQEVILRCVPISNHLYFYWYRQILGQKVEFLVSFYNNEISEKSEIFDDQFSVERPDGSNFTLKIRSTKLEDSAMYFCASSRIQGANEKLFFGSGTQLSVL.

The rearrangement uses TRBV6-6 and TRBJ2-6; weak D call: TRBD2 (6 bases). V dropped 7 bases and J dropped 0 bases, with 10 bases sitting between them. The CDR3 length is 15 residues. The V gene's germline CDR1 is MNHNY and CDR2 SVGAGI (reference sequence). The CDR3 nucleotides read TGTGCCAGCAACACCGGGGGCTCTGGGGCCAACGTCCTGACTTTC. Translation gives CASNTGGSGANVLTF.

The chain carries TRBV11-2 and TRBJ1-2; TRBD1 is a possible D gene (5 bases). The CDR3 has 14 amino acids. Germline values: CDR1 SGHAT, CDR2 FQNNGV. Trimming left V 2 bases short and J 5 bases short, with 12 bases between. This chain's CDR3 is CASSLSEGWYGYTF. In DNA, the CDR3 is TGTGCCAGCAGCTTATCGGAGGGGTGGTATGGCTACACCTTC.

A single count supports this clone. V is TRBV5-4 and J is TRBJ1-2; 9 nucleotides agree with TRBD1. The V segment lost 2 bases and the J segment 3 bases; nucleotides outside the gene matches: 5. Looked up from germline, CDR1 is SGHNT and CDR2 is YYREEE (reference sequence). The CDR3 extends over 15 amino acids. This CDR3 reads CASSLPGDRDYGYTF. The CDR3 region has the DNA TGTGCCAGCAGCTTACCGGGGGACAGGGACTATGGCTACACCTTC.

The rearrangement links TRBV28 to TRBJ2-5; D gene unclear. The germline V and J ends were trimmed by 3 bases and 1 base, with 6 bases remaining between them. Germline lookup yields CDR1 MDHEN and CDR2 SYDVKM. This CDR3 has 13 residues. CDR3 region: CASSFGSQETQYF. DNA of the CDR3: TGTGCCAGCAGTTTTGGTAGCCAAGAGACCCAGTACTTC.

The CDR3, as DNA: TGTGCCAGCAGTTACTCTCGAAGGGGGCTTGGCTACACCTTC. It encodes CASSYSRRGLGYTF. This chain connects TRBV6-6 to TRBJ1-2, with 7 bases identical to TRBD1. Germline V gene lookup returns CDR1 MNHNY and CDR2 SVGAGI (reference sequence). After removal of 0 bases from V and 7 bases from J, the junction contained 5 bases not matched to a gene. This CDR3 has 14 amino acids.

This chain connects TRBV5-4 to TRBJ2-5; 7 positions match TRBD2. There are 15 residues in the CDR3. V lost 1 base to trimming and J lost 1 base; unmatched junction nucleotides: 4. Germline assignment: CDR1 SGHNT and CDR2 YYREEE (reference sequence). The CDR3 reads CASSLPSGGQETQYF. CDR3 DNA: TGTGCCAGCAGCTTGCCTAGCGGTGGCCAAGAGACCCAGTACTTC.

The rearrangement joins TRBV7-2 to TRBJ1-1; D gene uncertain. Between the trimmed V and J ends, which lost 2 bases and 2 bases, there was a span of 12 bases. This CDR3 contains 15 residues. From germline, CDR1 is SGHTA and CDR2 FQGNSA. As DNA, the CDR3 is TGTGCCAGCAGCTTAACCACTAACCGTAACACTGAAGCTTTCTTT. Amino acids: CASSLTTNRNTEAFF.

The CDR3 DNA reads as TGTGCCATCAGTGTGTTCTCAGGGATCAGGACAGATACGCAGTATTTT. Its protein is CAISVFSGIRTDTQYF. The chain combines TRBV10-3 with TRBJ2-3, with D maybe TRBD1 (5 bases). CDR3 size: 16 residues. CDR1 is ENHRY and CDR2 is SYGVKD in the germline V gene. V shed 4 bases and J shed 3 bases, with 17 bases lying between them.

CDR3 nucleotides: TGTGCCACTCAAACGGGGGGGCGGGAGACCCAGTACTTC. Translated: CATQTGGRETQYF. The rearrangement joins TRBV7-2 to TRBJ2-5, with 8 positions matching TRBD2. The V segment lost 10 bases and the J segment 5 bases; nucleotides outside the gene matches: 9. CDR1 is SGHTA, CDR2 FQGNSA, per germline. CDR3 length: 13 amino acids.

This clone was counted many times. V usage is TRBV13 and J usage is TRBJ1-1; D might be TRBD1 (5 bases). The CDR3 has 15 residues. CDR1 is PRHDT and CDR2 is FYEKMQ in the germline V gene (reference sequence). V lost 5 bases to trimming and J lost 5 bases, with 18 bases between them. The CDR3 reads CASSPYGQGVTEAFF. Written as DNA, the CDR3 is TGTGCCAGCAGCCCTTACGGCCAGGGAGTTACTGAAGCTTTCTTT.

The chain uses TRBV9 and TRBJ2-1; D remains unclear. This CDR3 is 11 amino acids long. Germline assignment: CDR1 SGDLS and CDR2 YYNGEE. Trimming cost V 4 bases and J 8 bases, with 7 bases left between them. The CDR3 reads CASSMSDEQFF. The CDR3 bases are TGTGCCAGCAGCATGAGCGATGAGCAGTTCTTC. The variable domain in full, with the rest retrieved from reference TRBV9 and TRBJ2-1, is DSGVTQTPKHLITATGQRVTLRCSPRSGDLSVYWYQQSLDQGLQFLIQYYNGEERAKGNILERFSAQQFPDLHSELNLSSLELGDSALYFCASSMSDEQFFGPGTRLTVL.

J is TRBJ1-6 and V is TRBV30; a possible D gene is TRBD1 (5 bases). CDR1 and CDR2 from the germline V gene are GTSNPN and SVGIG (reference sequence). V was cut by 5 bases and J by 7 bases, with 12 bases left in between. The CDR3 covers 13 residues. CDR3 loop: CAWCGGGNSPLHF. In nucleotides, the CDR3 is TGTGCCTGGTGTGGGGGGGGGAATTCACCCCTCCACTTT.

The V call is TRBV19, the J call TRBJ2-3; D not certain. V was trimmed by 8 bases and J by 2 bases, leaving 11 bases between them. The V gene's germline CDR1 is LNHDA and CDR2 SQIVND (reference sequence). The CDR3 length is 13 residues. The CDR3 protein is CASGGRFTDTQYF. The CDR3 DNA follows: TGTGCCAGTGGTGGCAGATTCACAGATACGCAGTATTTT.

The gene calls are TRBV7-2 and TRBJ2-5; 7 bases align to TRBD2. The V segment lost 6 bases and the J segment 7 bases; nucleotides outside the gene matches: 8. CDR1 and CDR2 (germline): SGHTA, FQGNSA. The CDR3 sequence is 13 residues long. The CDR3 DNA is TGTGCCAGCAGAAAAGCGGGGCCGGGGACCCAGTACTTC. Translating gives CASRKAGPGTQYF.

This clone was counted only a few times. The chain joins TRBV29-1 to TRBJ1-1; 7 bases match TRBD1. The CDR3 is made up of 12 amino acids. CDR1 SQVTM and CDR2 ANQGSEA come from the germline V gene. V lost 6 bases and J lost 3; bases outside the gene matches: 4. In DNA, the CDR3 is TGCAGCGTCGGTACAGGGGACACTGAAGCTTTCTTT. It is translated as CSVGTGDTEAFF.